Presented here are 30 T cell receptor beta chains from one specimen sequenced in a study of blood T cell repertoires in COVID-19. The table came from immunoSEQ multiplex PCR; TCRdb's copy has only in-frame clones and leaves some out. The data show roughly 30,000 clones, around 82% seen once. Sample: peripheral blood. Receptor source: a man aged 80 or over with active COVID-19.

V and J are TRBV11-3 and TRBJ2-6; TRBD2 might be the D (5 bases). The CDR3 has 18 residues. V was shortened by 0 bases and J by 5 bases, with 17 bases between the two germline ends. CDR1 is SGHNT, CDR2 YENEEA, per germline. In DNA, the CDR3 is TGTGCCAGCAGCTTAGACTCCCTGGACTCCACCAGGGCCAACGTCCTGACTTTC. Translated, it gives CASSLDSLDSTRANVLTF.

V is TRBV24-1 and J is TRBJ2-1; TRBD2 aligns across 8 bases. Germline trimming cut 7 bases from V and 8 bases from J; bases unmatched to any gene: 9. The CDR3 has 14 amino acids. Germline V CDR1 and CDR2: KGHDR, SFDVKD. The CDR3, as DNA: TGTGCCACCAGCCGGGGGGGGCCTATGGATGAGCAGTTCTTC. Its translation: CATSRGGPMDEQFF.

J is TRBJ1-2 and V is TRBV5-1, with unresolved D. V lost 0 bases and J lost 6, with 9 bases in between. The CDR3 contains 13 residues. CDR1 is SGHRS, CDR2 YFSETQ, per germline. CDR3 sequence: CASSLAGRDGYTF. The CDR3 DNA reads TGCGCCAGCAGCTTGGCCGGGAGGGATGGCTACACCTTC.

A few counts support this clone. The V and J genes are TRBV5-1 and TRBJ1-1; weak D call: TRBD1 (5 bases). Germline loops: CDR1 SGHRS, CDR2 YFSETQ. This CDR3 is 13 amino acids long. V was cut by 5 bases and J by 7 bases, with 15 bases left in between. The CDR3 sequence is CASRWRGEDEAFF. The CDR3 nucleotides read TGCGCCAGCAGGTGGAGGGGAGAGGATGAAGCTTTCTTT.

The CDR3 loop reads CASGHGVTDTQYF. The CDR3 DNA reads TGTGCCAGCGGGCACGGGGTCACAGATACGCAGTATTTT. The chain uses TRBV6-4 and TRBJ2-3, with D possibly matching TRBD2 (5 bases). Trimming pared 8 bases from V and 2 bases from J, leaving 11 bases between. The CDR3 sequence is 13 residues long. Germline assignment: CDR1 MRHNA and CDR2 SNTAGT.

The chain is built from TRBV4-1 and TRBJ1-1; TRBD1 matches 11 bases. In germline, CDR1 is MGHRA, CDR2 YSYEKL. The CDR3 sequence is 16 residues long. V dropped 0 bases and J dropped 11; count of bases not matched to a gene: 11. This chain's CDR3 is CASSQDSPGQGAGAFF. DNA of the CDR3: TGCGCCAGCAGCCAAGATTCCCCCGGACAGGGGGCGGGGGCTTTCTTT.

The V and J genes are TRBV2 and TRBJ2-5; 10 bases line up with TRBD2. V trimming: 4 bases; J trimming: 5 bases; junction bases outside the gene matches: 7. This CDR3 comprises 15 residues. Germline V gives CDR1 SNHLY, CDR2 FYNNEI. This CDR3 reads CASSVPAGGRETQYF. DNA of the CDR3: TGTGCCAGCAGTGTACCAGCGGGGGGGCGCGAGACCCAGTACTTC.

The V call is TRBV5-1, the J call TRBJ1-1, with TRBD1 matching over 9 bases. Germline lookup yields CDR1 SGHRS and CDR2 YFSETQ. The CDR3 has 15 residues. V trimming: 3 bases; J trimming: 1 base; junction bases outside the gene matches: 4. CDR3 DNA sequence: TGCGCCAGCAGCTCTAGGACAGGGGAGAACACTGAAGCTTTCTTT. Its translation is CASSSRTGENTEAFF.

With regard to this clone: Germline is not matched at one junction end, which may reflect a read error. The chain combines TRBV30 with TRBJ1-2; possibly TRBD1 for D (5 bases). The germline gives CDR1 GTSNPN, CDR2 SVGIG (reference sequence). This CDR3 comprises 13 residues. CDR3 in DNA: TGTGCCTCCTCTACAGGAGCGATCTATCGCTACACCTTC. As protein: CASSTGAIYRYTF.

The genes are TRBV5-1 and TRBJ2-5; TRBD1 matches 8 bases. V lost 3 bases and J lost 1; bases outside the gene matches: 5. Germline loops: CDR1 SGHRS, CDR2 YFSETQ. The CDR3 has 15 amino acids. The CDR3 region is CASSSGQVAQETQYF. The DNA of the CDR3 is TGCGCCAGCAGCTCGGGACAGGTTGCCCAAGAGACCCAGTACTTC.

The chain is built from TRBV7-9 and TRBJ2-5; D gene uncertain. V shed 5 bases and J shed 5 bases, with 15 bases lying between them. This CDR3 has 14 residues. CDR1 SEHNR and CDR2 FQNEAQ come from the germline V gene (reference sequence). The CDR3 here is CASSDDHFGETQYF. The CDR3 DNA follows: TGTGCCAGCAGCGACGACCACTTCGGGGAGACCCAGTACTTC.

The CDR3 region is CASSWTGGLSYEQYF. In DNA, the CDR3 is TGCGCCAGCAGCTGGACAGGGGGGCTCTCCTACGAGCAGTACTTC. The chain recombines TRBV5-1 with TRBJ2-7; 10 bases line up with TRBD1. Germline V gene lookup returns CDR1 SGHRS and CDR2 YFSETQ. The J segment lost 0 bases and the V segment lost 3 bases, leaving 3 bases of the junction unmatched. This CDR3 has 15 residues.

This clone has a single count. J is TRBJ1-2 and V is TRBV3-1 (or the pseudogene TRBV3-2); 10 bases align to TRBD1. This CDR3 spans 14 amino acids. CDR1 LGHDT and CDR2 YNNKEL come from the germline V gene (reference sequence). V lost 4 bases and J lost 7; bases outside the gene matches: 6. DNA of the CDR3: TGTGCCAGCAGCCGACAGACAGGGGGCTCTGGCTACACCTTC. Translation gives CASSRQTGGSGYTF.

In its sample, this clone was seen once. This chain links TRBV19 with TRBJ2-3; D is ambiguous. Germline V gene sequence: CDR1 LNHDA, CDR2 SQIVND (reference sequence). The CDR3 extends over 13 amino acids. The V and J ends lost 1 base and 9 bases respectively, with 11 bases between them. In DNA form, the CDR3 reads TGTGCCAGTAGTATAGGAAACAGAAGAACGCAGTATTTT. This translates into CASSIGNRRTQYF.

V gene TRBV30 combines with J gene TRBJ1-3; the match to TRBD1 covers 12 bases. The CDR3 consists of 14 residues. V was pared by 1 base and J by 7 bases, with 2 bases of the junction left unmatched. Germline lookup yields CDR1 GTSNPN and CDR2 SVGIG (reference sequence). The CDR3 here is CAWSGGQGANTIYF. CDR3 DNA sequence: TGTGCCTGGAGTGGGGGACAGGGGGCTAACACCATATATTTT.

This clone was observed a handful of times. J is TRBJ2-7 and V is TRBV4-1; weak D call: TRBD2 (6 bases). Trimming shortened V by 1 base and J by 2 bases, and 9 bases separated the two germline ends. CDR1 is MGHRA, CDR2 YSYEKL, per germline. The CDR3 spans 14 residues. The CDR3 region has the DNA TGCGCCAGCAGCCAAGTTGCGGGAACCTACGAGCAGTACTTC. This translates into CASSQVAGTYEQYF.

V gene TRBV4-1 combines with J gene TRBJ2-5; perhaps TRBD1 as D (5 bases). The CDR3 extends over 17 amino acids. Germline V CDR1 and CDR2: MGHRA, YSYEKL. Trimming shortened V by 0 bases and J by 2 bases, and 16 bases separated the two germline ends. CDR3 nucleotide sequence: TGCGCCAGCAGCCAAGAGAGGTTGGGGCCAGGGCAAGAGACCCAGTACTTC. It is translated as CASSQERLGPGQETQYF.

The chain has TRBV19 and TRBJ1-3, with TRBD1 matching 7 bases. CDR1 and CDR2 from the germline V gene are LNHDA and SQIVND (reference sequence). This CDR3 is built from 14 residues. V lost 10 bases, J lost 2 bases, and 8 bases stayed unmatched. The CDR3 sequence is CATRKGQTGNTIYF. The CDR3 DNA reads as TGTGCCACCCGGAAGGGACAGACTGGAAACACCATATATTTT.

This clone is a singleton in its sample. The rearrangement uses TRBV3-1 (or the pseudogene TRBV3-2) and TRBJ1-1; the D gene is possibly TRBD1 (6 bases). Trimming pared 4 bases from V and 7 bases from J, leaving 10 bases between. The CDR3 has 12 residues. Germline V lookup: CDR1 LGHDT, CDR2 YNNKEL (reference sequence). The CDR3 nucleotides read TGTGCCAGCAGCCTTACAGGGATTGAAGCTTTCTTT. Translating it yields CASSLTGIEAFF.

V usage is TRBV10-3 and J usage is TRBJ1-1; D is ambiguous. This CDR3 comprises 11 residues. Germline V gene data show CDR1 as ENHRY and CDR2 as SYGVKD. V lost 7 bases, J lost 2 bases, and 5 bases lay in between. DNA for the CDR3: TGTGCCATCAAAATAAACACTGAAGCTTTCTTT. Translating gives CAIKINTEAFF.

A single count supports this clone. The chain is built from TRBV11-3 and TRBJ2-1; D might be TRBD2 (7 bases). Trimming took off 5 bases at V and 1 base at J, with 15 bases between the two ends. Germline lookup yields CDR1 SGHNT and CDR2 YENEEA. The length of the CDR3 is 16 residues. CDR3 sequence: CASSPGGGGSYNEQFF. Here the CDR3 DNA reads TGTGCCAGCAGCCCGGGGGGAGGGGGATCCTACAATGAGCAGTTCTTC.

V usage is TRBV5-1 and J usage is TRBJ1-2; D perhaps matches TRBD1 (5 bases). Deletions cut 0 bases from V and 8 bases from J, with 11 bases between. The length of the CDR3 is 13 residues. Germline V gene data show CDR1 as SGHRS and CDR2 as YFSETQ. The CDR3 loop reads CASSLDRGVGYTF. DNA of the CDR3: TGCGCCAGCAGCTTGGATCGGGGGGTGGGCTACACCTTC.

V gene TRBV5-1 combines with J gene TRBJ2-1, with 9 bases fitting TRBD2. The CDR3 has 15 amino acids. With V trimmed by 7 bases and J by 5 bases, 10 bases remained unmatched. Germline V lookup: CDR1 SGHRS, CDR2 YFSETQ. The DNA of the CDR3 is TGCGCCAGCGCGGCAAGCGGGGGGTCAAACAATGAGCAGTTCTTC. It specifies CASAASGGSNNEQFF. Full variable domain (missing parts from reference TRBV5-1 and TRBJ2-1): KAGVTQTPRYLIKTRGQQVTLSCSPISGHRSVSWYQQTPGQGLQFLFEYFSETQRNKGNFPGRFSGRQFSNSRSEMNVSTLELGDSALYLCASAASGGSNNEQFFGPGTRLTVL.

The gene calls are TRBV29-1 and TRBJ1-1; maybe TRBD1 (5 bases). From germline, CDR1 is SQVTM and CDR2 ANQGSEA. The CDR3 is 10 residues long. Trimming pared 7 bases from V and 8 bases from J, leaving 11 bases between. CDR3 in amino acids: CSARNREAFF. CDR3 coding DNA: TGCAGCGCACGTAACAGGGAAGCTTTCTTT. Drawing the rest from reference TRBV29-1 and TRBJ1-1, the complete variable domain is SAVISQKPSRDICQRGTSLTIQCQVDSQVTMMFWYRQQPGQSLTLIATANQGSEATYESGFVIDKFPISRPNLTFSTLTVSNMSPEDSSIYLCSARNREAFFGQGTRLTVV.

The rearrangement links TRBV4-1 to TRBJ2-1, with D possibly matching TRBD2 (6 bases). CDR3 size: 16 residues. Germline CDR1 and CDR2: MGHRA and YSYEKL. The V end lost 0 bases, the J end lost 4 bases, and 13 bases lay between the germline ends. The CDR3 here is CASSQEYAGPYNEQFF. DNA for the CDR3: TGCGCCAGCAGCCAAGAGTATGCGGGGCCTTACAATGAGCAGTTCTTC.

This clone was seen a few times. This chain connects TRBV7-9 to TRBJ1-5; TRBD1 agrees at 10 bases. The CDR3 extends over 16 amino acids. Germline V gives CDR1 SEHNR, CDR2 FQNEAQ (reference sequence). After removal of 5 bases from V and 5 bases from J, the junction contained 9 bases not matched to a gene. CDR3: CASSRGLGTGDQPQHF. The DNA for the CDR3 is TGTGCCAGCAGCCGGGGGCTCGGGACAGGGGATCAGCCCCAGCATTTT.

The rearrangement uses TRBV10-1 and TRBJ1-1; no clear D. This CDR3 region has 14 residues. V lost 3 bases and J 0 bases, leaving 8 bases between the germline ends. Germline CDR1 reads WNHNN; CDR2 reads SYGVQD (reference sequence). The CDR3 DNA is TGCGCCAGCAGTGAACGGAGATTGAACACTGAAGCTTTCTTT. As protein: CASSERRLNTEAFF.

V usage is TRBV12-3 or TRBV12-4 and J usage is TRBJ2-7; D is possibly TRBD1 (6 bases). V lost 3 bases and J lost 0, with 6 bases in between. The CDR3 runs to 13 residues. CDR3 sequence (DNA): TGTGCCAGCAGTTTGGACAGCTCCTACGAGCAGTACTTC. Its translation: CASSLDSSYEQYF.

The V gene is TRBV10-3, the J gene TRBJ2-6, with 9 bases identical to TRBD1. The CDR3 has 16 amino acids. The germline gives CDR1 ENHRY, CDR2 SYGVKD. V lost 6 bases to trimming and J lost 2 bases; unmatched junction nucleotides: 5. CDR3 bases: TGTGCCATCAGGGGACAGGGAACTACTGGGGCCAACGTCCTGACTTTC. Its protein is CAIRGQGTTGANVLTF.

The chain is built from TRBV3-1 (or the pseudogene TRBV3-2) and TRBJ1-4, with D possibly being TRBD1 (6 bases). The CDR3 length is 17 residues. V was shortened by 2 bases and J by 0 bases, with 13 bases between the two germline ends. Germline V lookup: CDR1 LGHDT, CDR2 YNNKEL (reference sequence). CDR3 in amino acids: CASSQSQNRATNEKLFF. CDR3 coding DNA: TGTGCCAGCAGCCAATCCCAGAACAGGGCAACTAATGAAAAACTGTTTTTT.